This TCR beta chain appears in the sequencing data of a study of T-cell reconstitution after alpha-beta-depleted transplantation in children. Turning to this clonotype: The antigen is undetermined.

The library targeted TCRbeta and was prepared with unique molecular identifiers. MiXCR was run by TCRdb on the PCR reads, yielding one entry per CDR3 protein. Of around 200,000 distinct CDR3 sequences detected, about 8.7% appear once; the ten largest clones hold under 40%. Study outcomes and limitations: Some patients showed high day-60 TCRbeta diversity, which derived from surviving recipient T cells and thymic progenitors. Once a year had passed after transplant, T-cell counts and diversity came mostly from newly produced T cells. Expanded graft clones, several hundred of them, were reportedly the source of alpha-beta T cells about two months after transplant.

V was clipped by 4 bases and J by 0 bases, with 10 bases between them. This CDR3 spans 15 amino acids. The V gene's germline CDR1 is LNHDA and CDR2 SQIVND (reference sequence). The chain uses TRBV19 and TRBJ2-1; D not resolved. The specimen comprised PBMCs, mostly from graft donor cells, sampled 360 days after TCRalphabeta/CD19-depleted stem cell transplant. This TCR derives from a male patient between 2 and 9 years old who had a stem cell transplant for acute myeloid leukemia, so the T cells may come from the graft donor. In DNA, the CDR3 is TGTGCCAGTAGTACCGGACGTAGCTCCTACAATGAGCAGTTCTTC. The encoded protein is CASSTGRSSYNEQFF.